A single sample gave rise to the 26 T cell receptor beta chains below, sequenced in a study of shared clonotypes between healthy human individuals. TCRdb's copy holds only in-frame clones and misses some; the assay was immunoSEQ multiplex PCR. The data show about 2.1 million clones, with 93% seen just once and around 1.7% held by the top ten. CD45RO-negative, CCR7-selected cells formed the naive CD8 fraction, which excluded terminally differentiated effector memory CD45RA+ cells. Specimen: naive CD8+ T cells from PBMCs. These receptors originate from a man younger than 35 in good health. Some clones in this sample may be carry-over from other donors' samples.

The table lists this clone with a count of one. J is TRBJ2-7 and V is TRBV5-6, with TRBD1 matching over 10 bases. The CDR3 extends over 16 amino acids. Germline CDR1 SGHDT, CDR2 YYEEEE. The J segment lost 4 bases and the V segment lost 1 base, leaving 8 bases of the junction unmatched. The CDR3 loop reads CASSLFLGQGHYEQYF. The CDR3 DNA is TGTGCCAGCAGCTTGTTTTTGGGACAGGGGCATTACGAGCAGTACTTC.

This clone was observed a single time. This sequence joins TRBV11-2 and TRBJ2-1; 7 bases align to TRBD1. V lost 2 bases and J lost 3; bases outside the gene matches: 4. Germline values: CDR1 SGHAT, CDR2 FQNNGV. The CDR3 consists of 15 residues. The CDR3: CASSLTQGFYNEQFF. In DNA form, the CDR3 reads TGTGCCAGCAGCTTAACACAGGGGTTCTACAATGAGCAGTTCTTC.

The chain recombines TRBV6-6 with TRBJ1-2; D unclear. CDR1 and CDR2 (germline): MNHNY, SVGAGI (reference sequence). V dropped 0 bases and J dropped 7 bases, with 12 bases sitting between them. This CDR3 comprises 14 residues. The CDR3 protein is CASSYSEGPLGYTF. In DNA, the CDR3 is TGTGCCAGCAGTTACTCGGAGGGCCCCCTTGGCTACACCTTC.

On this clone itself: The sample holds other DNA sequences that translate to the same CDR3. The V call is TRBV21-1, the J call TRBJ2-7; no DNA check was done on the table's D call, TRBD2. TRBV21-1 is noted as a pseudogene. There are 15 residues in the CDR3. The chain's CDR3 is CASSSRTSGSYEQYF. CDR3 nucleotides: TGTGCCAGCAGCAGCAGGACTAGCGGGAGTTACGAGCAGTACTTC.

A single count supports this clone. This chain uses TRBV6-1 with TRBJ2-6; the D gene is possibly TRBD2 (5 bases). CDR3 size: 22 residues. The V gene's germline CDR1 is MNHNS and CDR2 SASEGT. V dropped 1 base and J dropped 0 bases, with 25 bases sitting between them. The CDR3 bases are TGTGCCAGCAGTGAAGGAATTTGGCTGGGGTTAGGACTTAGCTCTGGGGCCAACGTCCTGACTTTC. Its translation: CASSEGIWLGLGLSSGANVLTF.

The rearrangement joins TRBV7-8 to TRBJ2-5; the match to TRBD1 covers 8 bases. The CDR3 runs 14 residues. CDR1 and CDR2 (germline): SGHVS, FQNEAQ. With 5 bases clipped from V and 1 base from J, the junction kept 3 bases outside the gene matches. This CDR3 reads CASSRGQGQETQYF. The CDR3 nucleotides read TGTGCCAGCAGCCGAGGACAGGGCCAAGAGACCCAGTACTTC.

The J gene is TRBJ2-3, the V gene TRBV5-8; D gene uncertain. V was pared by 10 bases and J by 9 bases, with 15 bases between. Germline values: CDR1 SGHTS, CDR2 YDEGEE. This CDR3 has 11 residues. The CDR3 here is CADTLGYTQYF. CDR3 nucleotides: TGTGCCGACACCCTCGGGTACACGCAGTATTTT.

The gene calls are TRBV10-3 and TRBJ2-3; 12 nucleotides align to TRBD1. Germline CDR1 ENHRY, CDR2 SYGVKD. Trimming cost V 3 bases and J 4 bases; bases outside gene matches: 14. CDR3 length: 19 amino acids. CDR3 nucleotides: TGTGCCATCAGTGATCCGGGACAGGGGGCCCACACACACGCAGATACGCAGTATTTT. Translation gives CAISDPGQGAHTHADTQYF.

CDR3 in amino acids: CASSLEGYNYGYTF. In nucleotides, the CDR3 is TGTGCCAGCAGTTTAGAGGGGTACAACTATGGCTACACCTTC. The V gene is TRBV9, the J gene TRBJ1-2; tentative D call: TRBD1 (5 bases). The germline CDR1 and CDR2 sequences are SGDLS and YYNGEE. This CDR3 spans 14 amino acids. V was trimmed by 5 bases and J by 2 bases, leaving 13 bases between them.

The rearrangement links TRBV11-1 to TRBJ2-4, with D maybe TRBD1 (5 bases). CDR1 is SGHAT and CDR2 is FQDESV in the germline V gene (reference sequence). Trimming pared 5 bases from V and 6 bases from J, leaving 14 bases between. The CDR3 runs 14 residues. CDR3 in amino acids: CASSPDTSTNIQYF. The CDR3 bases are TGTGCCAGCAGCCCGGACACCTCAACAAACATTCAGTACTTC.

This chain joins TRBV6-6 and TRBJ1-4, with TRBD1 as a possible D gene (5 bases). The CDR3 covers 14 residues. V lost 2 bases and J 7 bases, leaving 11 bases between the germline ends. Germline CDR1 MNHNY, CDR2 SVGAGI (reference sequence). The CDR3 DNA follows: TGTGCCAGCAGTTACGGGGCAGTGGGTGAAAAACTGTTTTTT. This codes for CASSYGAVGEKLFF.

On this clone: Other nucleotide sequences in the sample specify the same CDR3. V gene TRBV6-5 combines with J gene TRBJ1-1; D is perhaps TRBD1 (5 bases). The CDR3 is 14 amino acids. V lost 2 bases to trimming and J lost 2 bases, with 9 bases between them. Germline V gene lookup returns CDR1 MNHEY and CDR2 SVGAGI. CDR3 sequence (DNA): TGTGCCAGCAGTTACGGGACGCTTAACACTGAAGCTTTCTTT. The encoded protein is CASSYGTLNTEAFF.

V gene TRBV5-1 combines with J gene TRBJ2-1, with 13 bases fitting TRBD2. V trimming: 4 bases; J trimming: 9 bases; junction bases outside the gene matches: 7. CDR1 and CDR2 from the germline V gene are SGHRS and YFSETQ. The CDR3 spans 15 residues. For the CDR3, the DNA is TGCGCCAGCAGCCCAGGACTAGCGGGAGTAGGTGAGCAGTTCTTC. Amino acid sequence: CASSPGLAGVGEQFF.

The chain links TRBV28 to TRBJ2-3, with no clear D. Germline V gene lookup returns CDR1 MDHEN and CDR2 SYDVKM. Trimming pared 3 bases from V and 0 bases from J, leaving 10 bases between. The CDR3 spans 15 residues. The CDR3 spells CASSFGPASTDTQYF. The CDR3 region has the DNA TGTGCCAGCAGTTTCGGGCCCGCTAGCACAGATACGCAGTATTTT.

The CDR3 bases are TGTGCCAGCCGCGGGGGAGGCGGGGGCACAGATACGCAGTATTTT. It translates to CASRGGGGGTDTQYF. V is TRBV6-7 and J is TRBJ2-3; TRBD2 aligns across 7 bases. Being an ORF, TRBV6-7 has a function that is uncertain. CDR3 length: 15 amino acids. V lost 8 bases, J lost 1 base, and 9 bases stayed unmatched.

The rearrangement joins TRBV6-1 to TRBJ2-7, with D possibly being TRBD1 or TRBD2 (5 bases each). V lost 4 bases, J lost 2 bases, and 21 bases lay in between. Germline loops: CDR1 MNHNS, CDR2 SASEGT. This CDR3 is 17 amino acids long. The CDR3 bases are TGTGCCAGCAGTGGCGGTCCAGGGACCTATGGAGCCTACGAGCAGTACTTC. Translating gives CASSGGPGTYGAYEQYF.

The sample holds one count of this clone. The chain uses TRBV6-1 and TRBJ1-1; 8 bases match TRBD1. Trimming at V came to 2 bases and at J to 4 bases, leaving 12 bases not matched to a gene. The CDR3 contains 17 residues. CDR1 is MNHNS and CDR2 is SASEGT in the germline V gene. DNA of the CDR3: TGTGCCAGCAGTGAATGGGCTCACTCAGGGGGCTTCACTGAAGCTTTCTTT. Encoded protein: CASSEWAHSGGFTEAFF.

This clone appeared once. Within the sample, other DNA sequences also encode this same CDR3. The genes are TRBV27 and TRBJ1-5, with TRBD1 as a possible D gene (5 bases). The CDR3 totals 13 residues. With 2 bases removed from V and 5 bases from J, the gap between germline ends came to 7 bases. Germline CDR1 MNHEY, CDR2 SMNVEV (reference sequence). CDR3 nucleotide sequence: TGTGCCAGCAGTTTAGCAGGGTATCAGCCCCAGCATTTT. It encodes CASSLAGYQPQHF.

The gene calls are TRBV7-8 and TRBJ2-7; unclear D gene. Trimming stripped 5 bases from V and 0 bases from J, with 5 bases between. The germline V gene encodes CDR1 SGHVS and CDR2 FQNEAQ. The CDR3 is made up of 12 amino acids. CDR3 sequence (DNA): TGTGCCAGCAGCCCGAACTCCTACGAGCAGTACTTC. The encoded protein is CASSPNSYEQYF.

V gene TRBV18 combines with J gene TRBJ2-7; 7 nucleotides agree with TRBD1. CDR3 length: 16 residues. Per germline, CDR1 KGHSH and CDR2 LQKENI. V trimming: 1 base; J trimming: 0 bases; junction bases outside the gene matches: 6. CDR3 in amino acids: CASSPLGQTVSYEQYF. The CDR3 DNA sequence: TGTGCCAGCTCACCACTGGGACAGACCGTCTCCTACGAGCAGTACTTC.

The rearrangement joins TRBV20-1 to TRBJ2-5; a weak D match, TRBD1 (5 bases). The V gene lost 3 bases and the J gene lost 5 bases, with 7 bases spanning the gap. Germline CDR1 and CDR2: DFQATT and SNEGSKA (reference sequence). The CDR3 has 11 residues. The CDR3 region has the DNA TGCAGTGCTAGGAAGGGGGAGACCCAGTACTTC. It encodes CSARKGETQYF.

The chain has TRBV19 and TRBJ1-1; D remains ambiguous. Deletions cut 6 bases from V and 1 base from J, with 9 bases between. The CDR3 totals 13 residues. Germline V gene sequence: CDR1 LNHDA, CDR2 SQIVND (reference sequence). CDR3 protein: CASRINTNTEAFF. The CDR3 DNA reads TGTGCCAGTAGGATTAACACGAACACTGAAGCTTTCTTT.

The chain is built from TRBV28 and TRBJ1-1, with 7 bases that match TRBD1. Trimming took 5 bases from V and 1 from J; bases not matched to a gene: 7. In germline, CDR1 is MDHEN, CDR2 SYDVKM. CDR3 length: 15 amino acids. The CDR3 loop is CASSQFRTGNTEAFF. CDR3 sequence (DNA): TGTGCCAGCAGTCAATTTAGGACAGGGAACACTGAAGCTTTCTTT.

The V gene is TRBV19, the J gene TRBJ1-2; 10 nucleotides match TRBD1. V dropped 6 bases and J dropped 8; count of bases not matched to a gene: 9. Per germline, CDR1 LNHDA and CDR2 SQIVND (reference sequence). The CDR3 is 14 amino acids. CDR3 in DNA: TGTGCCAGTAGCCACCGGGACAGGGGCTACGGCTACACCTTC. It is translated as CASSHRDRGYGYTF.

This chain connects TRBV7-9 to TRBJ2-7; D is possibly TRBD2 (5 bases). Germline loops: CDR1 SEHNR, CDR2 FQNEAQ (reference sequence). This CDR3 is 13 amino acids long. V shed 5 bases and J shed 6 bases, with 14 bases lying between them. In DNA, the CDR3 is TGTGCCAGCAGCCACTCCCTAAGCGGCGAGCAGTACTTC. It yields the protein CASSHSLSGEQYF. The full variable domain, in which reference TRBV7-9 and TRBJ2-7 provide the parts outside the CDR3, is DTGVSQNPRHKITKRGQNVTFRCDPISEHNRLYWYRQTLGQGPEFLTYFQNEAQLEKSRLLSDRFSAERPKGSFSTLEIQRTEQGDSAMYLCASSHSLSGEQYFGPGTRLTVT.

V gene TRBV7-2 combines with J gene TRBJ2-6; 8 bases are a match to TRBD1. Trimming at V came to 5 bases and at J to 2 bases, leaving 11 bases not matched to a gene. This CDR3 has 18 residues. Looked up from germline, CDR1 is SGHTA and CDR2 is FQGNSA. DNA of the CDR3: TGTGCCAGCAGCCCCTGGGGGCAGGGGGCAGCTGGGGCCAACGTCCTGACTTTC. Its translation is CASSPWGQGAAGANVLTF.